The 11 T cell receptor beta chains listed next were all sequenced from one sample in a study of PD-1 blockade in mismatch repair-deficient tumors. TCRdb's copy holds only in-frame clones and misses some; the assay was immunoSEQ multiplex PCR. This table has around 49,000 clones, 77% appearing once. Material: PBMCs, obtained before pembrolizumab treatment. These receptors all come from an adult with mismatch repair-deficient cancer.

The rearrangement links TRBV9 to TRBJ2-7, with 12 bases that match TRBD2. Germline values: CDR1 SGDLS, CDR2 YYNGEE. Germline trimming cut 4 bases from V and 6 bases from J; bases unmatched to any gene: 8. This CDR3 comprises 15 residues. The CDR3 sequence: CASSPTTSGGFEQYF. DNA of the CDR3: TGTGCCAGCAGCCCGACGACTAGCGGGGGCTTCGAGCAGTACTTC.

This clone showed up just once. The V call is TRBV15, the J call TRBJ2-7; D remains unclear. Trimming removed 1 base at V and 0 bases at J, with 7 bases between. Germline loops: CDR1 LNHNV, CDR2 YYDKDF (reference sequence). CDR3 length: 14 amino acids. This chain's CDR3 is CATSRGMSSYEQYF. CDR3 in DNA: TGTGCCACCAGCAGAGGTATGAGCTCCTACGAGCAGTACTTC. Supplemented by reference TRBV15 and TRBJ2-7, the full variable domain reads DAMVIQNPRYQVTQFGKPVTLSCSQTLNHNVMYWYQQKSSQAPKLLFHYYDKDFNNEADTPDNFQSRRPNTSFCFLDIRSPGLGDTAMYLCATSRGMSSYEQYFGPGTRLTVT.

The rearrangement joins TRBV4-3 to TRBJ1-5; 7 bases line up with TRBD1. Germline assignment: CDR1 LGHNA and CDR2 YSLEER. This CDR3 has 16 amino acids. The J segment lost 2 bases and the V segment lost 2 bases, leaving 6 bases of the junction unmatched. The CDR3 protein is CASSQFPTGGNQPQHF. CDR3 nucleotides: TGCGCCAGCAGCCAATTCCCCACAGGGGGCAATCAGCCCCAGCATTTT.

This chain connects TRBV9 to TRBJ2-7; 8 nucleotides match TRBD1. The germline gives CDR1 SGDLS, CDR2 YYNGEE. Trimming removed 3 bases from V and 2 bases from J; junction bases left unmatched: 13. This CDR3 is 17 amino acids long. CDR3 DNA: TGTGCCAGCAGCGCCATAAGTAGGACAGGGCCCACCTACGAGCAGTACTTC. Its translation is CASSAISRTGPTYEQYF.

Ten or more counts support this clone. V and J are TRBV10-3 and TRBJ1-5; 9 bases match TRBD1. This CDR3 spans 15 amino acids. CDR1 is ENHRY, CDR2 SYGVKD, per germline. V was clipped by 2 bases and J by 2 bases; unmatched bases: 1. The CDR3 sequence: CAISERQGGNQPQHF. The CDR3 DNA sequence: TGTGCCATCAGTGAGAGACAGGGGGGCAATCAGCCCCAGCATTTT.

The chain's CDR3 is CAITAAGSSGNEQFF. Here the CDR3 DNA reads TGTGCCATCACGGCGGCGGGATCATCTGGGAATGAGCAGTTCTTC. The chain is built from TRBV10-3 and TRBJ2-1, with D possibly matching TRBD2 (6 bases). Trimming took 7 bases from V and 7 from J, leaving 20 bases between them. Per germline, CDR1 ENHRY and CDR2 SYGVKD. The CDR3 sequence is 15 residues long.

The chain joins TRBV15 to TRBJ2-7; tentatively, D is TRBD2 (6 bases). The CDR3 totals 16 residues. CDR1 and CDR2 from the germline V gene are LNHNV and YYDKDF (reference sequence). The V and J ends lost 1 base and 2 bases respectively, with 15 bases between them. CDR3 region: CATSRASGRGTYEQYF. In nucleotides, the CDR3 is TGTGCCACCAGCAGAGCTTCTGGTCGGGGGACCTACGAGCAGTACTTC. The complete variable domain, with remaining parts taken from reference TRBV15 and TRBJ2-7, reads DAMVIQNPRYQVTQFGKPVTLSCSQTLNHNVMYWYQQKSSQAPKLLFHYYDKDFNNEADTPDNFQSRRPNTSFCFLDIRSPGLGDTAMYLCATSRASGRGTYEQYFGPGTRLTVT.

This chain joins TRBV2 and TRBJ1-6, with D hard to call. Germline assignment: CDR1 SNHLY and CDR2 FYNNEI. The CDR3 totals 13 residues. V lost 5 bases and J 7 bases, leaving 9 bases between the germline ends. The CDR3 DNA is TGTGCCAGCAGTATGGCAGAAAATTCACCCCTCCACTTT. Translating gives CASSMAENSPLHF.

The chain carries TRBV25-1 and TRBJ1-1, with D tentatively TRBD1 (6 bases). Trimming stripped 2 bases from V and 4 bases from J, with 14 bases between. There are 15 residues in the CDR3. In germline, CDR1 is MGHDK, CDR2 SYGVNS. CDR3 bases: TGTGCCAGCAGTGAAAACACAGGGATGGCCACTGAAGCTTTCTTT. Amino acids: CASSENTGMATEAFF. The full variable domain, in which reference TRBV25-1 and TRBJ1-1 provide the parts outside the CDR3, is EADIYQTPRYLVIGTGKKITLECSQTMGHDKMYWYQQDPGMELHLIHYSYGVNSTEKGDLSSESTVSRIRTEHFPLTLESARPSHTSQYLCASSENTGMATEAFFGQGTRLTVV.

The chain joins TRBV30 to TRBJ2-5, with D unclear. Germline V gene lookup returns CDR1 GTSNPN and CDR2 SVGIG (reference sequence). Trimming stripped 0 bases from V and 5 bases from J, with 16 bases between. CDR3 length: 15 amino acids. In DNA, the CDR3 is TGTGCCTGGAGTGTAGGTTCCAGGCGTGGGGAGACCCAGTACTTC. Translated, it gives CAWSVGSRRGETQYF.

The rearrangement uses TRBV7-9 and TRBJ2-5, with D perhaps matching TRBD2 (6 bases). Germline assignment: CDR1 SEHNR and CDR2 FQNEAQ (reference sequence). The V and J ends lost 5 bases and 5 bases respectively, with 12 bases between them. This CDR3 contains 13 residues. The CDR3 region has the DNA TGTGCCAGCAGCCTTCCGGACTATGAGACCCAGTACTTC. It encodes CASSLPDYETQYF. The full variable domain, rest sourced from reference TRBV7-9 and TRBJ2-5, is DTGVSQNPRHKITKRGQNVTFRCDPISEHNRLYWYRQTLGQGPEFLTYFQNEAQLEKSRLLSDRFSAERPKGSFSTLEIQRTEQGDSAMYLCASSLPDYETQYFGPGTRLLVL.